Each of the 2 T cell receptor beta chains below was sequenced from the same sample in a study of T cell responses to AZD1222 COVID-19 vaccine. Profiled with immunoSEQ multiplex PCR; TCRdb holds only in-frame clones, not every one. The sample holds about 98,000 clones, 88% seen once. Sequences were derived from peripheral blood, sampled on day 0 of MenACWY control vaccination. These receptors were obtained from an adult in good health.

The rearrangement links TRBV25-1 to TRBJ2-2, with a tentative D call TRBD1 (6 bases). The CDR3 runs to 14 residues. Trimming removed 4 bases from V and 5 bases from J, with 11 bases in between. Germline assignment: CDR1 MGHDK and CDR2 SYGVNS. The chain's CDR3 is CASSVTGTTGELFF. The CDR3 DNA reads TGTGCCAGCAGTGTAACAGGGACAACCGGGGAGCTGTTTTTT.

V usage is TRBV5-1 and J usage is TRBJ1-1; D is ambiguous. Per germline, CDR1 SGHRS and CDR2 YFSETQ. V shed 7 bases and J shed 0 bases, with 16 bases lying between them. The CDR3 covers 15 residues. CDR3 sequence: CASRPGVRLNTEAFF. The CDR3 DNA reads as TGCGCCAGCCGCCCCGGTGTAAGGCTGAACACTGAAGCTTTCTTT.